These 14 T cell receptor beta chains were all obtained from the same sample, sequenced in a study of T-cell memory formation after mild COVID-19. MiXCR, run by TCRdb on the 5' RACE reads, gives a single entry per CDR3 protein. The sample includes 470,000 or so distinct CDR3 sequences, around 17% seen only once; the top ten take about 22%. Material for sequencing was PBMCs or a T cell subset sorted from them (not recorded which). These receptors originate from a man aged 18 to 35 who had mild COVID-19 (a few samples of this study predate the infection). Cell type and time point are not known.

The genes are TRBV4-3 and TRBJ2-7; D perhaps matches TRBD2 (6 bases). CDR1 and CDR2 (germline): LGHNA, YSLEER. The CDR3 consists of 13 residues. V lost 0 bases to trimming and J lost 4 bases, with 7 bases between them. The CDR3 nucleotides are TGCGCCAGCAGCCAAGATCGGGGGTACGAGCAGTACGTC. This encodes CASSQDRGYEQYV.

This clonotype was recorded a few times. J is TRBJ1-5 and V is TRBV6-2 or TRBV6-3; TRBD1 matches 7 bases. Germline lookup yields CDR1 MNHEY and CDR2 SVGEGT. V was clipped by 5 bases and J by 7 bases; unmatched bases: 8. The CDR3 totals 14 residues. Here the CDR3 reads CASSPIRGRQPQHF. Here the CDR3 DNA reads TGTGCCAGCAGTCCGATTAGGGGGCGGCAGCCCCAGCATTTT.

This chain joins TRBV7-2 and TRBJ2-2; tentative D call: TRBD2 (6 bases). The germline V gene encodes CDR1 SGHTA and CDR2 FQGNSA. V lost 11 bases and J lost 0, with 13 bases in between. The length of the CDR3 is 14 residues. CDR3: CARGSRANTGELFF. The CDR3 DNA reads as TGTGCCCGGGGGAGTCGTGCGAACACCGGGGAGCTGTTTTTT.

This clonotype has more than one count but fewer than ten. V and J are TRBV29-1 and TRBJ1-1, with D perhaps matching TRBD1 (6 bases). Trimming pared 7 bases from V and 4 bases from J, leaving 19 bases between. Germline-derived CDR1 and CDR2 are SQVTM and ANQGSEA. The CDR3 is 14 residues long. CDR3: CSADARGGLTEAFF. DNA of the CDR3: TGCAGCGCTGACGCACGGGGGGGGCTCACTGAAGCTTTCTTT.

The DNA of the CDR3 is TGTGCCGGTACCTACGAGCAGTACGTC. This sequence encodes CAGTYEQYV. This chain uses TRBV21-1 with TRBJ2-7. TRBV21-1 is a pseudogene. The length of the CDR3 is 9 residues.

This clonotype has more than one count but fewer than ten. This chain links TRBV7-9 with TRBJ2-4; D unresolved. Germline V gives CDR1 SEHNR, CDR2 FQNEAQ (reference sequence). Trimming left V 2 bases short and J 5 bases short, with 4 bases between. The CDR3 contains 12 residues. CDR3 residues: CASSLIENIQYF. CDR3 DNA: TGTGCCAGCAGCTTAATTGAAAACATTCAGTACTTC.

This chain uses TRBV4-1 with TRBJ2-2, with TRBD1 matching over 7 bases. Trimming cost V 1 base and J 1 base; bases outside gene matches: 3. CDR1 and CDR2 from the germline V gene are MGHRA and YSYEKL. CDR3 length: 16 amino acids. The CDR3 region has the DNA TGCGCCAGCAGCCAAGTAGGGACAGAGAACACCGGGGAGCTGTTTTTT. Encoded protein: CASSQVGTENTGELFF.

V usage is TRBV4-3 and J usage is TRBJ2-2; D unresolved. The CDR3 is made up of 14 amino acids. CDR1 is LGHNA, CDR2 YSLEER, per germline. V dropped 0 bases and J dropped 6 bases, with 8 bases sitting between them. CDR3 sequence: CASSQEPRAGELFF. In DNA form, the CDR3 reads TGCGCCAGCAGCCAAGAGCCGCGAGCCGGGGAGCTGTTTTTT.

The table lists this clonotype with a few counts. The chain links TRBV2 to TRBJ2-7; TRBD2 agrees at 8 bases. CDR3 length: 14 residues. Germline CDR1 SNHLY, CDR2 FYNNEI. V was clipped by 6 bases and J by 5 bases; unmatched bases: 9. DNA of the CDR3: TGTGCCAGCAGAGGACTAGCCGTCGGGAACGAGCAGTACTTC. Translating gives CASRGLAVGNEQYF.

This clonotype was counted a few times. The chain couples TRBV27 to TRBJ1-4; 7 nucleotides align to TRBD1. The CDR3 runs to 16 residues. The V gene's germline CDR1 is MNHEY and CDR2 SMNVEV (reference sequence). J was trimmed by 12 bases and V by 4 bases; bases with no gene match: 17. The CDR3 bases are TGTGCCAGCAGTTCCAGTGACAGGGTCAACCGATTCCAACTGTTTTTT. Translating gives CASSSSDRVNRFQLFF.

V gene TRBV5-1 combines with J gene TRBJ2-3; D might be TRBD2 (7 bases). Per germline, CDR1 SGHRS and CDR2 YFSETQ. Trimming took off 0 bases at V and 6 bases at J, with 20 bases between the two ends. This CDR3 region has 17 residues. CDR3 region: CASSLALSGGREDTQYF. DNA of the CDR3: TGCGCCAGCAGCTTGGCCCTCTCTGGGGGGCGGGAGGATACGCAGTATTTT.

The V call is TRBV27, the J call TRBJ2-5, with a tentative D call TRBD1 (6 bases). Germline CDR1 reads MNHEY; CDR2 reads SMNVEV (reference sequence). V shed 4 bases and J shed 4 bases, with 22 bases lying between them. The CDR3 is made up of 17 amino acids. CDR3 loop: CASSSMTGLTLGETQYF. The CDR3 DNA is TGTGCCAGCAGTTCCATGACAGGTCTCACGCTTGGAGAGACCCAGTACTTC.

This clonotype was seen more than once but under ten times. The chain joins TRBV7-6 to TRBJ2-3; 12 bases are a match to TRBD2. V lost 1 base, J lost 5 bases, and 7 bases stayed unmatched. The CDR3 is 17 amino acids. The germline V gene has CDR1 SGHVS and CDR2 FNYEAQ. This chain's CDR3 is CASSLVASGGAVDTQYF. CDR3 sequence (DNA): TGTGCCAGCAGCTTAGTAGCTAGCGGGGGGGCCGTAGATACGCAGTATTTT.

In this sample, this clonotype turned up a few times. The chain couples TRBV4-1 to TRBJ1-4; no clear D. Per the germline V gene, CDR1 is MGHRA and CDR2 is YSYEKL. V shed 1 base and J shed 7 bases, with 13 bases lying between them. This CDR3 has 15 amino acids. This chain's CDR3 is CASSQGLQSGEKLFF. The CDR3 DNA is TGCGCCAGCAGCCAAGGGCTCCAAAGTGGTGAAAAACTGTTTTTT.